The present T cell receptor (beta chain) was sequenced within a study of identical twins' blood T cells. Study conclusions and caveats: Shared CDR3 clonotype counts between two donors mainly tracked the product of their cloneset sizes, twins included.

Remarks on this clonotype: Its target is unknown.

TCRdb analysed the 5' RACE reads with MiXCR anew, one entry per CDR3 protein. This sample has 350,000 to 400,000 distinct CDR3 sequences; under 30% occur once, and the top ten carry roughly 6.1%. CDR3 length equals 13 residues. Trimming shortened V by 5 bases and J by 4 bases, and 12 bases separated the two germline ends. Germline V gene data show CDR1 as SGDLS and CDR2 as YYNGEE. The chain has TRBV9 and TRBJ1-1, with a possible D match to TRBD1 (6 bases). Sequencing was carried out using PBMCs. This sequence originates from a woman aged 18-55 years in good health. The CDR3 region has the DNA TGTGCCAGCAGTCCAGGGGTAGTCACTGAAGCTTTCTTT. Encoded protein: CASSPGVVTEAFF.